Sequencing of this T cell receptor (beta chain) was carried out in a study of shared clonotypes between healthy human individuals. Produced via immunoSEQ multiplex PCR; TCRdb's table is partial and in-frame only. The repertoire holds about 1,500,000 clones, roughly 96% seen once, with about 1.2% in the top ten. The sample holds one count of this clone. Trimming removed 0 bases from V and 3 bases from J; junction bases left unmatched: 5. The CDR3 runs 16 residues. Germline CDR1 ENHRY, CDR2 SYGVKD. This sequence was found in a man aged 25 to 40 in good health. The genes are TRBV10-3 and TRBJ2-3, with 8 bases matching TRBD2. Input material: naive CD4+ T cells sorted from blood. Subset noted: CD45RA+ positively selected. The CDR3 bases are TGTGCCATCAGTGAGTCGGCTAGCGGGCTGACAGATACGCAGTATTTT. It specifies CAISESASGLTDTQYF.